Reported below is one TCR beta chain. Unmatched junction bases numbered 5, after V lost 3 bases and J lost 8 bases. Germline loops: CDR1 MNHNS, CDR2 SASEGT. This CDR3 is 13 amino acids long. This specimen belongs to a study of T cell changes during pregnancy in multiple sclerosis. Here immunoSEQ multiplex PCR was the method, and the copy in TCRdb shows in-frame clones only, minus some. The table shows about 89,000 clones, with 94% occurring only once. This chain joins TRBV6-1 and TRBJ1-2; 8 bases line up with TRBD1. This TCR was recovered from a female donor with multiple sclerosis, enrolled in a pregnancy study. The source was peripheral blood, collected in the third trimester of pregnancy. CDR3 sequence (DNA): TGTGCCAGCAGTGACAGGGGGCTTTACGGCTACACCTTC. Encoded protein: CASSDRGLYGYTF.